This TCR beta chain was sequenced for a study of cytomegalovirus exposure and HLA in healthy donors. Across the whole study: Approximately 85 million unique TCRs from HLA-typed donors made up an early data release. Broader study findings: Exclusion as indistinguishable affected some V segments, including TRBV6-2 and TRBV6-3. In a later analysis, most CMV-associated TCR beta chains appeared HLA-restricted. Accurate predictions that matched the HLA-A and HLA-B alleles of most subjects were reportedly made from TCR beta sequences.

As to this clone: The antigen is not known.

The CDR3 loop spans 14 amino acids. Trimming pared 0 bases from V and 1 base from J, leaving 4 bases between. Per the germline V gene, CDR1 is ENHRY and CDR2 is SYGVKD. PCR primers comprised 60 Vbeta and 13 Jbeta primers. Some clones are missing from TCRdb's copy, which holds only in-frame ones; the method was immunoSEQ multiplex PCR. Found here are 150,000 to 200,000 clones, 65% to 75% of them singletons; the top ten hold approximately 1.6%. The chain joins TRBV10-3 to TRBJ1-3; D gene ambiguous. This sequence originates from a girl aged 5 to 17 in good health and CMV-seronegative. Sequenced: PBMCs. CDR3 amino acids: CAISESPSGNTIYF. The CDR3 DNA reads TGTGCCATCAGTGAGTCTCCTTCTGGAAACACCATATATTTT.